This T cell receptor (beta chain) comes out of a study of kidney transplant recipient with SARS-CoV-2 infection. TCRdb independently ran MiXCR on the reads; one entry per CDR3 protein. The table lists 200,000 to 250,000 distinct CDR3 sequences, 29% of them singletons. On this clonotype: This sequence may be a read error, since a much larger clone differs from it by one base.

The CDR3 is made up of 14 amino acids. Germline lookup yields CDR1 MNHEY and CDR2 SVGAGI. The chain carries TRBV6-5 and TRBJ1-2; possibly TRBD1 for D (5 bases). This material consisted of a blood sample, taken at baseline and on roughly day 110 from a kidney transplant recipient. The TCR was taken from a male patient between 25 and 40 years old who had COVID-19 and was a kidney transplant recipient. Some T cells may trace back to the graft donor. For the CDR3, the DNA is TGTGCCTGCAGTTATAGGGCGGGGCCTGGTGGCTACACCTTC. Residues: CACSYRAGPGGYTF.